The 15 T cell receptor beta chains listed next were all sequenced from one sample in a study of T-cell memory formation after mild COVID-19. TCRdb redid the calling of the 5' RACE reads with MiXCR, one entry per CDR3 protein. The sample consists of about 260,000 distinct CDR3 sequences, around 17% of them appearing once. The sample taken for sequencing was PBMCs or a T cell subset sorted from them (not recorded which). The receptors were sampled from a man aged 18 to 30 who had mild COVID-19 (a few samples of this study predate the infection). Cell type and time point are not known.

This clonotype was detected many times. The chain combines TRBV6-4 with TRBJ2-3, with D possibly being TRBD2 (5 bases). The CDR3 is made up of 16 amino acids. Germline lookup yields CDR1 MRHNA and CDR2 SNTAGT. The V and J ends lost 2 bases and 2 bases respectively, with 14 bases between them. CDR3 sequence: CASSDTSGSATDTQYF. CDR3 sequence (DNA): TGTGCCAGCAGTGACACGTCGGGGAGCGCCACAGATACGCAGTATTTT.

This clonotype was seen at least ten times. The chain has TRBV11-2 and TRBJ1-1; D gene uncertain. V gave up 3 bases and J gave up 6 bases, with 8 bases separating them. Germline values: CDR1 SGHAT, CDR2 FQNNGV. There are 12 residues in the CDR3. The CDR3 DNA reads TGTGCCAGCAGCTTCCCGGGAGCTGAAGCTTTCTTT. Its translation is CASSFPGAEAFF.

This clonotype was observed a handful of times. The V call is TRBV7-9, the J call TRBJ1-1, with 7 bases fitting TRBD1. J was trimmed by 0 bases and V by 4 bases; bases with no gene match: 14. The CDR3 covers 18 residues. Germline CDR1 is SEHNR and CDR2 is FQNEAQ (reference sequence). CDR3 sequence: CASSSPTTGPLMNTEAFF. The CDR3 bases are TGTGCCAGCAGCTCCCCGACGACAGGGCCCTTAATGAACACTGAAGCTTTCTTT.

The rearrangement joins TRBV4-2 to TRBJ2-5, with 12 bases identical to TRBD2. Germline V lookup: CDR1 LGHNA, CDR2 YNFKEQ. Trimming cost V 4 bases and J 4 bases; bases outside gene matches: 16. The CDR3 runs 19 residues. The CDR3, as DNA: TGTGCCAGCAGCCGAGATTCACTAGCGGGGGGCTTAGGAGGAGAGACCCAGTACTTC. Translation gives CASSRDSLAGGLGGETQYF.

The V and J genes are TRBV5-1 and TRBJ2-6, with a weak D call TRBD1 (6 bases). The germline V and J ends were trimmed by 4 bases and 0 bases, with 14 bases remaining between them. The CDR3 spans 17 residues. Per the germline V gene, CDR1 is SGHRS and CDR2 is YFSETQ. The CDR3 loop reads CASSPTGTISGANVLTF. Written as DNA, the CDR3 is TGCGCCAGCAGCCCGACAGGTACAATCTCTGGGGCCAACGTCCTGACTTTC.

V is TRBV27 and J is TRBJ2-1, with D perhaps given as TRBD1 or TRBD2 (6 bases each). Deletions cut 6 bases from V and 2 bases from J, with 17 bases between. Germline CDR1 reads MNHEY; CDR2 reads SMNVEV (reference sequence). CDR3 length: 16 amino acids. The CDR3, as DNA: TGTGCCAGCAGGCCCGGGGGCGGGAACACCTACAATGAGCAGTTCTTC. Protein sequence: CASRPGGGNTYNEQFF.

This CDR3 reads CASSGTALGANVLTF. The CDR3 coding sequence is TGTGCCAGCAGCGGGACAGCTCTCGGGGCCAACGTCCTGACTTTC. The V gene is TRBV9, the J gene TRBJ2-6; D may be TRBD1 (6 bases). CDR1 and CDR2 (germline): SGDLS, YYNGEE. V was shortened by 3 bases and J by 4 bases, with 11 bases between the two germline ends. This CDR3 region has 15 residues.

This clonotype was counted between two and nine times. The CDR3 DNA sequence: TGTGCCAGCAGTTCCCGGACAGGTCACGAGCAGTACGTC. As protein: CASSSRTGHEQYV. The chain recombines TRBV6-2 or TRBV6-3 with TRBJ2-7, with 7 bases matching TRBD1. Germline CDR1 and CDR2: MNHEY and SVGEGT. The CDR3 sequence is 13 residues long. The ends lost 4 bases at V and 5 bases at J; junction bases unmatched: 5.

In regard to this clonotype: At one end the junction does not follow the germline gene, possibly because of a read error. V usage is TRBV12-3 or TRBV12-4 and J usage is TRBJ1-1, with 10 nucleotides matching TRBD1. The CDR3 has 14 residues. In nucleotides, the CDR3 is TGTGCCAGCAGCCAGGGACAGGGGAACAATGAAGCTTTCTTT. Translating it yields CASSQGQGNNEAFF.

This clonotype has a handful of counts. This sequence joins TRBV5-1 and TRBJ2-2; D possibly uses TRBD1 or TRBD2 (5 bases each). Germline CDR1 reads SGHRS; CDR2 reads YFSETQ. Between the trimmed V and J ends, which lost 1 base and 4 bases, there was a span of 11 bases. The CDR3 extends over 15 amino acids. CDR3 DNA sequence: TGCGCCAGCAGCTTGATCGGGGCTTCCACCGGGGAGCTGTTTTTT. As protein: CASSLIGASTGELFF. The whole variable domain, remainder taken from reference TRBV5-1 and TRBJ2-2, is KAGVTQTPRYLIKTRGQQVTLSCSPISGHRSVSWYQQTPGQGLQFLFEYFSETQRNKGNFPGRFSGRQFSNSRSEMNVSTLELGDSALYLCASSLIGASTGELFFGEGSRLTVL.

This rearrangement joins TRBV18 to TRBJ1-3; D call uncertain. This CDR3 contains 14 residues. From germline, CDR1 is KGHSH and CDR2 LQKENI. V lost 3 bases to trimming and J lost 0 bases, with 6 bases between them. CDR3 loop: CASSPRNSGNTIYF. The CDR3, as DNA: TGTGCCAGCTCACCTAGGAACTCTGGAAACACCATATATTTT.

This clonotype was counted a few times. This chain connects TRBV5-1 to TRBJ2-5; 7 bases fit TRBD1. The CDR3 has 18 amino acids. The V and J ends lost 3 bases and 2 bases, in that order; junction bases with no gene match: 16. Germline-derived CDR1 and CDR2 are SGHRS and YFSETQ. The CDR3 sequence is CASSSQTGIARAQETQYF. The CDR3 region has the DNA TGCGCCAGCAGCTCGCAGACAGGGATCGCTCGGGCACAAGAGACCCAGTACTTC.

This clonotype has only a few counts. The chain combines TRBV6-5 with TRBJ2-5; D might be TRBD1 (5 bases). CDR1 and CDR2 (germline): MNHEY, SVGAGI. The length of the CDR3 is 13 residues. Trimming cost V 2 bases and J 1 base, with 5 bases left between them. CDR3 coding DNA: TGTGCCAGCAGTTACGACAGCCAAGAGACCCAGTACTTC. The encoded protein is CASSYDSQETQYF.

The chain carries TRBV7-9 and TRBJ2-7, with D unresolved. The CDR3 runs 14 residues. The V end lost 4 bases, the J end lost 7 bases, and 17 bases lay between the germline ends. The germline V gene encodes CDR1 SEHNR and CDR2 FQNEAQ (reference sequence). The CDR3 here is CASSSVPGVGEQYF. CDR3 coding DNA: TGTGCCAGCAGCTCGGTGCCAGGAGTCGGTGAGCAGTACTTC.

The sample holds a few counts of this clonotype. The chain has TRBV6-6 and TRBJ1-5, with 7 bases identical to TRBD1. Germline V gene lookup returns CDR1 MNHNY and CDR2 SVGAGI (reference sequence). V was pared by 5 bases and J by 6 bases, with 10 bases of the junction left unmatched. This CDR3 has 15 amino acids. CDR3 DNA: TGTGCCAGCAGTCATGACAGGGTCAGAGGTCAGCCCCAGCATTTT. Its protein product is CASSHDRVRGQPQHF.